The 27 T cell receptor beta chains given below trace back to one sample, sequenced in a study of blood T cell repertoires in COVID-19. Sequencing was performed with immunoSEQ multiplex PCR; in TCRdb, only in-frame clones are kept and a portion is missing. The sample has about 71,000 clones; about four fifths are singletons. Sequencing was done on a sample of peripheral blood. These receptors originate from an elderly woman with acute or convalescent COVID-19.

The DNA for the CDR3 is TGTGCCAGCAGTTTCGGGGCTAACTATGGCTACACCTTC. Its translation is CASSFGANYGYTF. The rearrangement joins TRBV12-3 or TRBV12-4 to TRBJ1-2; no firm D call. CDR3 length: 13 residues. Trimming removed 3 bases from V and 0 bases from J, with 5 bases in between.

The V call is TRBV7-9, the J call TRBJ1-1; D is ambiguous. The germline CDR1 and CDR2 sequences are SEHNR and FQNEAQ (reference sequence). This CDR3 is 14 amino acids long. V lost 1 base and J 1 base, leaving 7 bases between the germline ends. Here the CDR3 DNA reads TGTGCCAGCAGCTTAGGGCACCAGAACACTGAAGCTTTCTTT. Protein product: CASSLGHQNTEAFF.

J is TRBJ1-4 and V is TRBV27, with 7 bases aligning to TRBD1. This CDR3 has 14 amino acids. The germline gives CDR1 MNHEY, CDR2 SMNVEV (reference sequence). J gave up 8 bases and V 6 bases, and 9 bases lay outside the gene matches. CDR3 sequence reads: CASRKGARQEKLFF. DNA of the CDR3: TGTGCCAGCAGAAAGGGGGCGCGACAGGAAAAACTGTTTTTT.

The V gene is TRBV5-6, the J gene TRBJ1-2, with unresolved D. V was clipped by 4 bases and J by 4 bases, with 11 bases between them. The CDR3 length is 13 residues. Germline CDR1 SGHDT, CDR2 YYEEEE. Written as DNA, the CDR3 is TGTGCCAGCAGCCTGGATATGTCCTATGGCTACACCTTC. It translates to CASSLDMSYGYTF.

The chain is built from TRBV3-1 (or the pseudogene TRBV3-2) and TRBJ2-1, with D hard to call. V was cut by 1 base and J by 6 bases, with 13 bases left in between. The CDR3 loop spans 15 amino acids. Germline V lookup: CDR1 LGHDT, CDR2 YNNKEL (reference sequence). The CDR3 region is CASSQGLLTVNEQFF. The CDR3 DNA reads as TGTGCCAGCAGCCAAGGACTTCTTACCGTCAATGAGCAGTTCTTC.

This chain uses TRBV7-2 with TRBJ2-2, with no clear D. The CDR3 covers 13 residues. Trimming pared 8 bases from V and 2 bases from J, leaving 9 bases between. Germline V lookup: CDR1 SGHTA, CDR2 FQGNSA. CDR3 residues: CASDTVNTGELFF. CDR3 DNA: TGTGCCAGCGACACAGTTAACACCGGGGAGCTGTTTTTT.

The CDR3 loop is CASSRDRGETQYF. For the CDR3, the DNA is TGTGCCAGCAGCCGGGACAGGGGAGAGACCCAGTACTTC. The chain carries TRBV12-3 or TRBV12-4 and TRBJ2-5, with 10 nucleotides matching TRBD1. V was pared by 6 bases and J by 4 bases, with 2 bases of the junction left unmatched. The CDR3 length is 13 residues.

This chain uses TRBV14 with TRBJ1-2; D possibly corresponds to TRBD1 (5 bases). Trimming left V 0 bases short and J 4 bases short, with 12 bases between. CDR3 size: 15 residues. Germline CDR1 and CDR2: SGHDN and FVKESK. In nucleotides, the CDR3 is TGTGCCAGCAGCCAAGATCGGGGGGGGAGCTATGGCTACACCTTC. Encoded protein: CASSQDRGGSYGYTF.

This clone appeared once. The chain combines TRBV6-5 with TRBJ1-6, with TRBD1 as a possible D gene (5 bases). The CDR3 totals 14 residues. The ends were cut back, 7 bases at V and 7 bases at J, with 14 bases in the middle. CDR1 is MNHEY, CDR2 SVGAGI, per germline. CDR3 sequence: CASTLGVVNSPLHF. CDR3 bases: TGTGCCAGCACCCTAGGGGTGGTGAATTCACCCCTCCACTTT.

Here the CDR3 reads CASSTLGGILNTEAFF. The CDR3 bases are TGTGCCAGCTCCACTTTAGGGGGAATCCTGAACACTGAAGCTTTCTTT. This rearrangement joins TRBV18 to TRBJ1-1, with D possibly TRBD1 on 6 matching bases. V lost 6 bases to trimming and J lost 0 bases, with 17 bases between them. CDR1 and CDR2 (germline): KGHSH, LQKENI. The CDR3 is made up of 16 amino acids.

The V gene is TRBV5-6, the J gene TRBJ1-6; 7 bases are shared with TRBD1. Germline V CDR1 and CDR2: SGHDT, YYEEEE. The CDR3 is made up of 14 amino acids. V gave up 1 base and J gave up 8 bases; unmatched junction bases: 3. CDR3 DNA: TGTGCCAGCAGCTTGCCTACAGGGGATTCACCCCTCCACTTT. Translating it yields CASSLPTGDSPLHF.

The V and J genes are TRBV27 and TRBJ2-1, with TRBD1 matching over 8 bases. Per the germline V gene, CDR1 is MNHEY and CDR2 is SMNVEV (reference sequence). The CDR3 runs to 15 residues. Losses at the gene ends were 6 bases for V and 9 bases for J; bases not matched to a gene: 13. The chain's CDR3 is CASREDRDSYVEQFF. CDR3 DNA: TGTGCCAGCAGGGAGGACAGGGACTCATATGTTGAGCAGTTCTTC.

The V gene is TRBV27, the J gene TRBJ2-7, with 7 bases fitting TRBD1. CDR1 and CDR2 from the germline V gene are MNHEY and SMNVEV (reference sequence). This CDR3 region has 14 residues. Trimming removed 6 bases from V and 5 bases from J; junction bases left unmatched: 10. For the CDR3, the DNA is TGTGCCAGCAGCCTCTCAACAGGGGCGGACGAGCAGTACTTC. Protein sequence: CASSLSTGADEQYF.

The V gene is TRBV5-1, the J gene TRBJ1-1; D may be TRBD1 (5 bases). V was pared by 2 bases and J by 2 bases, with 16 bases between. Germline V CDR1 and CDR2: SGHRS, YFSETQ. The CDR3 length is 16 residues. CDR3 sequence reads: CASSFIPGEPNTEAFF. In DNA form, the CDR3 reads TGCGCCAGCAGCTTCATCCCGGGGGAGCCAAACACTGAAGCTTTCTTT.

This chain joins TRBV5-4 and TRBJ2-5, with 7 bases aligning to TRBD1. The CDR3 has 14 amino acids. Germline V gene data show CDR1 as SGHNT and CDR2 as YYREEE (reference sequence). The V gene end was trimmed by 3 bases and the J gene end by 4 bases; junction bases not matched to a gene: 6. The DNA of the CDR3 is TGTGCCAGCAGCTCAGGACAGGTCTCAGAGACCCAGTACTTC. It codes for CASSSGQVSETQYF. The whole variable domain, remainder taken from reference TRBV5-4 and TRBJ2-5, is ETGVTQSPTHLIKTRGQQVTLRCSSQSGHNTVSWYQQALGQGPQFIFQYYREEENGRGNFPPRFSGLQFPNYSSELNVNALELDDSALYLCASSSGQVSETQYFGPGTRLLVL.

This chain links TRBV7-2 with TRBJ2-7, with D possibly matching TRBD2 (6 bases). V was cut by 1 base and J by 5 bases, with 15 bases left in between. CDR3 length: 15 amino acids. The germline V gene encodes CDR1 SGHTA and CDR2 FQGNSA. In DNA form, the CDR3 reads TGTGCCAGCAGCTTAGGGTTGGGGGGTAACGACGAGCAGTACTTC. Amino acids: CASSLGLGGNDEQYF.

This clone was observed a handful of times. The DNA for the CDR3 is TGTGCCACCCCGCTTGGGACGCGCGGGGCCCTGAGTTCACCCCTCCACTTT. Its translation is CATPLGTRGALSSPLHF. This chain connects TRBV25-1 to TRBJ1-6, with D perhaps matching TRBD1 (5 bases). This CDR3 spans 17 amino acids. The germline V gene encodes CDR1 MGHDK and CDR2 SYGVNS. Trimming removed 10 bases from V and 9 bases from J, with 28 bases in between.

This clone was picked up one time. The rearrangement uses TRBV5-1 and TRBJ2-2; 14 bases agree with TRBD2. The CDR3 is made up of 16 amino acids. J gave up 5 bases and V 2 bases, and 2 bases lay outside the gene matches. The germline CDR1 and CDR2 sequences are SGHRS and YFSETQ. CDR3 nucleotide sequence: TGCGCCAGCAGCTTAGGACTAGCGGGAGGAACCGGGGAGCTGTTTTTT. Encoded protein: CASSLGLAGGTGELFF.

This clone has a handful of counts. V gene TRBV23-1 combines with J gene TRBJ2-5; TRBD1 matches 10 bases. TRBV23-1 is noted as an ORF with a role that remains uncertain. This CDR3 is built from 16 residues. Trimming took 7 bases from V and 2 from J; bases not matched to a gene: 10. DNA for the CDR3: TGCGCCAGCACCCGGGGGGGGGACAGGGGTCAAGAGACCCAGTACTTC. It yields the protein CASTRGGDRGQETQYF.

This chain uses TRBV10-3 with TRBJ2-1; 13 bases match TRBD2. J was trimmed by 7 bases and V by 5 bases; bases with no gene match: 5. Germline lookup yields CDR1 ENHRY and CDR2 SYGVKD. The CDR3 totals 15 residues. As DNA, the CDR3 is TGTGCCATCAGTTCCTCGGGACTAGCGGGAAATGAGCAGTTCTTC. Protein product: CAISSSGLAGNEQFF.

V usage is TRBV28 and J usage is TRBJ2-7, with no clear D. V shed 7 bases and J shed 2 bases, with 6 bases lying between them. The CDR3 loop spans 11 amino acids. The germline gives CDR1 MDHEN, CDR2 SYDVKM. As DNA, the CDR3 is TGTGCCAGCACCTCTCCCTACGAGCAGTACTTC. As protein: CASTSPYEQYF. Full variable domain (outside the CDR3, taken from reference TRBV28 and TRBJ2-7): DVKVTQSSRYLVKRTGEKVFLECVQDMDHENMFWYRQDPGLGLRLIYFSYDVKMKEKGDIPEGYSVSREKKERFSLILESASTNQTSMYLCASTSPYEQYFGPGTRLTVT.

The V and J genes are TRBV5-6 and TRBJ1-5; D gene ambiguous. V was trimmed by 1 base and J by 5 bases, leaving 13 bases between them. CDR3 length: 15 residues. Germline-derived CDR1 and CDR2 are SGHDT and YYEEEE. The CDR3, as DNA: TGTGCCAGCAGCTTGCGTCTCTTGGGCGATCAGCCCCAGCATTTT. This encodes CASSLRLLGDQPQHF. The full variable domain, rest sourced from reference TRBV5-6 and TRBJ1-5, is DAGVTQSPTHLIKTRGQQVTLRCSPKSGHDTVSWYQQALGQGPQFIFQYYEEEERQRGNFPDRFSGHQFPNYSSELNVNALLLGDSALYLCASSLRLLGDQPQHFGDGTRLSIL.

The CDR3 here is CATSQPQGTGLDEQYF. DNA for the CDR3: TGTGCCACCAGTCAACCCCAGGGGACAGGGTTGGACGAGCAGTACTTC. The chain uses TRBV24-1 and TRBJ2-7, with 9 bases that match TRBD1. The CDR3 totals 16 residues. Germline V lookup: CDR1 KGHDR, CDR2 SFDVKD. V was pared by 6 bases and J by 5 bases, with 13 bases of the junction left unmatched.

The rearrangement links TRBV30 to TRBJ1-6; D is unresolved. The CDR3 is 13 amino acids. V lost 4 bases and J lost 11, with 15 bases in between. Germline assignment: CDR1 GTSNPN and CDR2 SVGIG (reference sequence). The CDR3 DNA sequence: TGTGCCTGGACCGGAGGGCAGGCGACACCCCTCCACTTT. Encoded protein: CAWTGGQATPLHF.

The chain employs TRBV6-5 and TRBJ2-5; 7 positions agree with TRBD2. CDR1 and CDR2 from the germline V gene are MNHEY and SVGAGI. V lost 6 bases, J lost 4 bases, and 11 bases stayed unmatched. The CDR3 spans 15 residues. The CDR3 sequence: CASSLGGPIPETQYF. CDR3 DNA: TGTGCCAGCAGCCTGGGAGGGCCGATCCCAGAGACCCAGTACTTC.

V gene TRBV7-2 combines with J gene TRBJ2-3; D call uncertain. CDR1 SGHTA and CDR2 FQGNSA come from the germline V gene. The CDR3 runs 15 residues. Trimming left V 5 bases short and J 7 bases short, with 19 bases between. For the CDR3, the DNA is TGTGCCAGCAGCCCGAGTCGGATAGCTGCTTATACGCAGTATTTT. This translates into CASSPSRIAAYTQYF.

This CDR3 reads CATSDHGTGTDTQYF. The CDR3, as DNA: TGTGCCACCAGTGACCACGGGACAGGGACAGATACGCAGTATTTT. The chain joins TRBV24-1 to TRBJ2-3; 9 nucleotides match TRBD1. The CDR3 covers 15 residues. Per the germline V gene, CDR1 is KGHDR and CDR2 is SFDVKD. V was pared by 4 bases and J by 3 bases, with 4 bases of the junction left unmatched.